This T cell receptor (beta chain) was identified during a study of T cell clones after liver transplantation. About the study: In this trial, immunosuppression withdrawal was attempted within 2 years of liver transplant. Timepoints were pre-transplant, pre-withdrawal, and after withdrawal was completed or failed. The study, taken as a whole, reports: Migration into the graft, not deletion, may explain lost graft donor-reactive T cells.

Germline V gene sequence: CDR1 MDHEN, CDR2 SYDVKM. The ends lost 5 bases at V and 6 bases at J; junction bases unmatched: 13. The CDR3 has 16 residues. Sorting of unstimulated PBMCs yielded separate CD3+CD4+ and CD3+CD8+ fractions. To note about this clone: The antigen remains unidentified.

The data were produced by immunoSEQ multiplex PCR, yet TCRdb's version contains in-frame clones alone and is incomplete. This table has 98,000 or so clones, 75% to 85% appearing once. Sequences were derived from CD4+ T cells from blood, sampled before liver transplant. This chain joins TRBV28 and TRBJ2-1; 7 bases agree with TRBD2. This sequence originates from a human donor who received a liver transplant. For the CDR3, the DNA is TGTGCCAGCAGTACACAACTAGCGCGCAGGGTCAATGAGCAGTTCTTC. Its protein product is CASSTQLARRVNEQFF. The whole variable domain, filled in from reference TRBV28 and TRBJ2-1, reads DVKVTQSSRYLVKRTGEKVFLECVQDMDHENMFWYRQDPGLGLRLIYFSYDVKMKEKGDIPEGYSVSREKKERFSLILESASTNQTSMYLCASSTQLARRVNEQFFGPGTRLTVL.